Following are 26 T cell receptor beta chains from one sample sequenced in a study of T cell changes during pregnancy in multiple sclerosis. Sequencing used immunoSEQ multiplex PCR; TCRdb keeps in-frame clones, though not all of them. There are fewer than 70,000 clones in the sample; roughly 89% occur only once, and less than 6% lies in the top ten. The material sequenced was peripheral blood from another person, used as feeder cells. Receptors were obtained from a human donor whose cells served as feeder cells for cultures in a pregnancy study.

The chain uses TRBV5-6 and TRBJ1-3, with unresolved D. Between the trimmed V and J ends, which lost 4 bases and 2 bases, there was a span of 10 bases. The CDR3 consists of 14 residues. CDR1 is SGHDT, CDR2 YYEEEE, per germline. This CDR3 is CASSPASPGNTIYF. The DNA of the CDR3 is TGTGCCAGCAGCCCCGCTTCACCTGGAAACACCATATATTTT.

The chain employs TRBV5-1 and TRBJ2-5; D is ambiguous. The CDR3 is made up of 14 amino acids. V was cut by 4 bases and J by 0 bases, with 10 bases left in between. The germline V gene has CDR1 SGHRS and CDR2 YFSETQ. CDR3 protein: CASSEGPHQETQYF. Here the CDR3 DNA reads TGCGCCAGCAGCGAAGGGCCTCACCAAGAGACCCAGTACTTC.

This clone was recorded only once. One end of the junction fails to match germline, which may point to a read error. The chain combines TRBV6-5 with TRBJ1-1, with 7 bases aligning to TRBD1. CDR1 is MNHEY and CDR2 is SVGAGI in the germline V gene. The CDR3 is 14 residues long. CDR3 nucleotides: TGTGCCAGCAGTAAATCCAGGGGGGACACTGAAGTTTTCTTT. Its protein product is CASSKSRGDTEVFF.

This clone was seen more than once but under ten times. The V call is TRBV30, the J call TRBJ1-1, with unresolved D. The germline V gene encodes CDR1 GTSNPN and CDR2 SVGIG (reference sequence). V lost 3 bases and J 8 bases, leaving 10 bases between the germline ends. The CDR3 is made up of 11 amino acids. CDR3 DNA sequence: TGTGCCTGGAGGGGTGGTCGGGAAGCTTTCTTT. It translates to CAWRGGREAFF.

V usage is TRBV7-8 and J usage is TRBJ1-3, with unresolved D. The germline V gene encodes CDR1 SGHVS and CDR2 FQNEAQ. The V end was cut by 1 base, the J end by 7 bases, with 26 bases between. This CDR3 region has 19 residues. The DNA for the CDR3 is TGTGCCAGCAGCTTAGGTGGAACACCTGCTTTGCGGGCCGTGAACACCATATATTTT. It codes for CASSLGGTPALRAVNTIYF.

V is TRBV5-4 and J is TRBJ2-5, with 8 bases fitting TRBD1. CDR1 is SGHNT, CDR2 YYREEE, per germline (reference sequence). Germline trimming cut 3 bases from V and 13 bases from J; bases unmatched to any gene: 14. This CDR3 is built from 14 residues. CDR3 nucleotide sequence: TGTGCCAGCAGCTCCGGGACAGGTTCCATAGCTCCGTACTTC. Amino acid sequence: CASSSGTGSIAPYF.

The sample holds one count of this clone. One end of the junction does not line up with germline, which may come from a read error. The J gene is TRBJ2-7, the V gene TRBV10-3; 11 bases are a match to TRBD2. From germline, CDR1 is ENHRY and CDR2 SYGVKD. This CDR3 is built from 11 residues. In DNA form, the CDR3 reads TGTGCCATCAGGGGACTAGCGGATTATAAGTTC. As protein: CAIRGLADYKF.

The rearrangement joins TRBV29-1 to TRBJ1-1; D is unclear. The CDR3 runs to 12 residues. Trimming left V 6 bases short and J 0 bases short, with 8 bases between. From germline, CDR1 is SQVTM and CDR2 ANQGSEA. Written as DNA, the CDR3 is TGCAGCGTAGCCCAACTGAACACTGAAGCTTTCTTT. Translating it yields CSVAQLNTEAFF.

J is TRBJ2-7 and V is TRBV7-6, with D hard to call. Trimming shortened V by 4 bases and J by 0 bases, and 13 bases separated the two germline ends. The CDR3 extends over 15 amino acids. Per germline, CDR1 SGHVS and CDR2 FNYEAQ. CDR3 loop: CASSSRTDLSYEQYF. For the CDR3, the DNA is TGTGCCAGCAGCTCCCGGACGGATCTCTCCTACGAGCAGTACTTC.

This clone occurred once. The chain couples TRBV28 to TRBJ1-1; no definite D call. The CDR3 extends over 14 amino acids. The V and J ends lost 3 bases and 6 bases respectively, with 14 bases between them. CDR1 is MDHEN, CDR2 SYDVKM, per germline. This chain's CDR3 is CASSLVFRYPEAFF. In nucleotides, the CDR3 is TGTGCCAGCAGTTTGGTGTTCCGGTACCCTGAAGCTTTCTTT.

This clone occurred a few times. This chain joins TRBV7-9 and TRBJ1-3; unclear D gene. V was pared by 4 bases and J by 0 bases, with 13 bases between. The CDR3 has 16 residues. The germline gives CDR1 SEHNR, CDR2 FQNEAQ (reference sequence). The CDR3 protein is CASSSWTDSSGNTIYF. The CDR3, as DNA: TGTGCCAGCAGCTCCTGGACGGATAGCTCTGGAAACACCATATATTTT.

This rearrangement joins TRBV25-1 to TRBJ1-3; D ambiguous. Germline V gene sequence: CDR1 MGHDK, CDR2 SYGVNS. Deletions cut 6 bases from V and 3 bases from J, with 15 bases between. The CDR3 has 15 residues. CDR3 in DNA: TGTGCCAGCAGGCCCGGAACGGTTGGTGGAAACACCATATATTTT. This translates into CASRPGTVGGNTIYF.

This rearrangement joins TRBV5-3 to TRBJ2-5; weak D call: TRBD2 (6 bases). TRBV5-3 is an open reading frame, and its role is uncertain. CDR3 length equals 12 residues. V was pared by 5 bases and J by 4 bases, with 9 bases between. CDR3 DNA sequence: TGTGCCAGAAGTACTAGCCGAGAGACCCAGTACTTC. Its translation is CARSTSRETQYF.

The chain employs TRBV20-1 and TRBJ2-7, with D unresolved. Germline CDR1 is DFQATT and CDR2 is SNEGSKA (reference sequence). Trimming cost V 3 bases and J 5 bases, with 5 bases left between them. This CDR3 is 10 amino acids long. The CDR3: CSARWDEQYF. CDR3 nucleotides: TGCAGTGCTAGGTGGGACGAGCAGTACTTC.

The gene calls are TRBV5-1 and TRBJ1-5; weak D call: TRBD1 (5 bases). CDR3 length equals 15 residues. The germline V gene has CDR1 SGHRS and CDR2 YFSETQ. Trimming left V 0 bases short and J 6 bases short, with 13 bases between. CDR3 loop: CASSLDGRAVQPQHF. The DNA for the CDR3 is TGCGCCAGCAGCTTGGACGGCAGGGCTGTTCAGCCCCAGCATTTT.

The CDR3 sequence: CASSIRGVGTGANVLTF. The CDR3 DNA follows: TGTGCCAGTAGTATAAGGGGCGTGGGTACTGGGGCCAACGTCCTGACTTTC. This sequence joins TRBV19 and TRBJ2-6; the D gene is possibly TRBD1 (5 bases). The V end was cut by 2 bases, the J end by 2 bases, with 13 bases between. CDR1 and CDR2 (germline): LNHDA, SQIVND (reference sequence). This CDR3 contains 17 residues.

V usage is TRBV7-9 and J usage is TRBJ1-2; D might be TRBD1 (6 bases). Trimming left V 2 bases short and J 12 bases short, with 16 bases between. The CDR3 is 13 residues long. Looked up from germline, CDR1 is SEHNR and CDR2 is FQNEAQ (reference sequence). The CDR3 nucleotides are TGTGCCAGCAGCTTAATCGGGACACCGGTGGACACCTTC. Its translation is CASSLIGTPVDTF.

The chain joins TRBV6-4 to TRBJ1-1; D unresolved. Deletions cut 4 bases from V and 2 bases from J, with 8 bases between. Germline values: CDR1 MRHNA, CDR2 SNTAGT. There are 13 residues in the CDR3. CDR3 region: CASSGGYNTEAFF. CDR3 nucleotides: TGTGCCAGCAGTGGAGGATATAACACTGAAGCTTTCTTT.

The chain recombines TRBV5-1 with TRBJ2-1, with D possibly TRBD1 on 6 matching bases. Germline assignment: CDR1 SGHRS and CDR2 YFSETQ. V was trimmed by 3 bases and J by 10 bases, leaving 11 bases between them. The CDR3 has 12 residues. CDR3 in amino acids: CASSSTGREQFF. The CDR3 nucleotides are TGCGCCAGCAGCTCTACAGGGCGCGAGCAGTTCTTC.

The V gene is TRBV4-3, the J gene TRBJ2-3, with 7 nucleotides matching TRBD2. The V gene end was trimmed by 4 bases and the J gene end by 3 bases; junction bases not matched to a gene: 13. Germline CDR1 and CDR2: LGHNA and YSLEER. CDR3 length equals 17 residues. The CDR3 is CASSRTLGGRGTDTQYF. CDR3 nucleotides: TGCGCCAGCAGCCGAACCCTTGGCGGGAGAGGTACAGATACGCAGTATTTT.

This clone is labeled medium-sized. The V call is TRBV29-1, the J call TRBJ1-2; no clear D gene. Trimming removed 7 bases at V and 2 bases at J, with 8 bases between. The CDR3 is 11 residues long. Germline V gene data show CDR1 as SQVTM and CDR2 as ANQGSEA. The CDR3 reads CSAQGNYGYTF. CDR3 nucleotides: TGCAGCGCACAAGGGAACTATGGCTACACCTTC.

The gene calls are TRBV9 and TRBJ1-4; D is possibly TRBD1 (5 bases). The germline V gene encodes CDR1 SGDLS and CDR2 YYNGEE. The CDR3 is made up of 14 amino acids. Trimming took 3 bases from V and 2 from J, leaving 8 bases between them. CDR3: CASSEGLTNEKLFF. CDR3 nucleotides: TGTGCCAGCAGCGAGGGACTCACTAATGAAAAACTGTTTTTT.

The V and J genes are TRBV29-1 and TRBJ1-3; maybe TRBD1 (6 bases). Germline V gene sequence: CDR1 SQVTM, CDR2 ANQGSEA. This CDR3 has 13 amino acids. V was shortened by 3 bases and J by 3 bases, with 9 bases between the two germline ends. The CDR3 reads CSVEQGYGNTIYF. CDR3 DNA sequence: TGCAGCGTTGAGCAGGGGTATGGAAACACCATATATTTT.

The chain links TRBV10-3 to TRBJ2-3, with D uncertain. The CDR3 covers 13 residues. V dropped 6 bases and J dropped 5 bases, with 12 bases sitting between them. The germline CDR1 and CDR2 sequences are ENHRY and SYGVKD. Here the CDR3 DNA reads TGTGCCATCAGCGCCCCCAAGTTAGATACGCAGTATTTT. Its translation: CAISAPKLDTQYF.

V gene TRBV5-1 combines with J gene TRBJ2-5; 11 nucleotides align to TRBD1. Germline trimming cut 3 bases from V and 5 bases from J; bases unmatched to any gene: 6. Germline lookup yields CDR1 SGHRS and CDR2 YFSETQ. The CDR3 runs to 15 residues. This CDR3 reads CASSWTGGQRETQYF. The CDR3 DNA reads TGCGCCAGCAGCTGGACAGGGGGCCAGCGGGAGACCCAGTACTTC.

This chain joins TRBV6-1 and TRBJ1-5, with 7 positions matching TRBD1. After removal of 4 bases from V and 1 base from J, the junction contained 4 bases not matched to a gene. Germline lookup yields CDR1 MNHNS and CDR2 SASEGT. The CDR3 covers 15 residues. The CDR3 region has the DNA TGTGCCAGCAGTGTGACAGGGACGAGCAATCAGCCCCAGCATTTT. Its protein is CASSVTGTSNQPQHF.